The rows below give T cell receptor beta chains drawn from one sample of a study of sequential checkpoint blockade in melanoma. Profiling relied on immunoSEQ multiplex PCR, and the TCRdb table lists in-frame clones only, not all of them. Of fewer than 45,000 clones in the sample, 75% to 90% are singletons; the top ten hold roughly 12%. Sample: CD8+ T cells sorted from blood (inferred from file names), taken from a patient given nivolumab and ipilimumab in sequence. Source of these receptors: a human donor with melanoma. Each CDR3 is given with its conserved first and last residue. The D gene is left open where the match is weak. Only some rows state a clone size, as once, few, many or a class for expanded clones.

-	TRBJ2-7	TRBD1	TRBV13	TGTGCCAGCAGCTTTGCGGGGACAGGGCTCTACGAGCAGTACTTC	CASSFAGTGLYEQYF
-	TRBJ1-5	-	TRBV27	TGTGCCTCCCGGGGGGTGGGCAATCAGCCCCAGCATTTT	CASRGVGNQPQHF
few	TRBJ2-3	-	TRBV27	TGTGCCAGCAGTTTTTCTTTGGGCTCTTACACAGATACGCAGTATTTT	CASSFSLGSYTDTQYF
-	TRBJ1-5	TRBD1	TRBV18	TGTGCCAGCTCACCTGGACAGGGGGATCCGCCCCAGCATTTT	CASSPGQGDPPQHF
-	TRBJ2-1	TRBD2	TRBV7-8	TGTGCCAGCAGCTTGCCCAGGGCGGGAGGCCGAGGGTATGAGCAGTTCTTC	CASSLPRAGGRGYEQFF
once	TRBJ2-1	TRBD2	TRBV5-1	TGCGCCAGCAGCATCCCACTAGCGGCAAGCTCCTACAATGAGCAGTTCTTC	CASSIPLAASSYNEQFF
-	TRBJ2-3	-	TRBV9	TGTGCCAGCAGCGTAGCGCGGGACTCACATGTGGATACGCAGTATTTT	CASSVARDSHVDTQYF
-	TRBJ1-5	-	TRBV7-8	TGTGCCAGCAGCTACGATGGCAGGGGATATCAGCCCCAGCATTTT	CASSYDGRGYQPQHF
-	TRBJ1-1	-	TRBV9	TGTGCCAGCAGCGTAGTATTTCAGGGTCTGGACACTGAAGCTTTCTTT	CASSVVFQGLDTEAFF
-	TRBJ2-5	-	TRBV7-9	TGTGCCAGCAGCTCCGACATTTCTCAAGAGACCCAGTACTTC	CASSSDISQETQYF
-	TRBJ2-7	TRBD1	TRBV15	TGTGCCACCAGCAGAAAAGGGACAGGGATTTCGGACGAGCAGTACTTC	CATSRKGTGISDEQYF
-	TRBJ2-2	-	TRBV12-5	TGTGCTAGTTTTGAGGATACCGGGGAGCTGTTTTTT	CASFEDTGELFF
-	TRBJ2-2	-	TRBV7-9	TGTGCCAGCAGCTTGAAAGGATACACCGGGGAGCTGCTTTTT	CASSLKGYTGELLF
-	TRBJ1-2	-	TRBV27	TGTGCCAGCAGTTTATGGGCGGGGGTCCGCGGGCCTACTATGGGCTACACCTTC	CASSLWAGVRGPTMGYTF
-	TRBJ1-5	TRBD1	TRBV28	TGTGCCAGCAGCTTACCAGGGGGGTATAGCAATCAGCCCCAGCATTTT	CASSLPGGYSNQPQHF
-	TRBJ2-5	-	TRBV27	TGTGCCAGCAGTTTATCGATACTATTCCCACAAGAGACCCAGTACTTC	CASSLSILFPQETQYF
-	TRBJ1-4	-	TRBV6-5	TGTGCCAGCAGTTACTCGAAGGGAGGAAAACTGTTTTTT	CASSYSKGGKLFF
few	TRBJ1-2	-	TRBV7-9	TGTGCCAGCAGCTTAGTAGCAGACCGCTATGGCTACACCTTC	CASSLVADRYGYTF
-	TRBJ2-1	TRBD2	TRBV28	TGTGCCAGCAGTCGAATGGGGATGACTAGCCCGGACAATGAGCAGTTCTTC	CASSRMGMTSPDNEQFF
-	TRBJ2-7	-	TRBV7-9	TGTGCCAGCAGGGGAGTACAGGGCTCAATACTCTCCTACGAGCAGTACTTC	CASRGVQGSILSYEQYF
-	TRBJ2-2	-	TRBV7-8	TGTGCCAGCAGCTTCGGTCTGACTAACACCGGGGAGCTGTTTTTT	CASSFGLTNTGELFF
-	TRBJ1-2	-	TRBV29-1	TGCAGCGTTAGGTGGGCTTGGGATGGCTACACCTTC	CSVRWAWDGYTF
-	TRBJ1-2	-	TRBV4-3	TGCGCCAGCAGCCAAGATCGTACAGCCAGAGACTATGGCTACACCTTC	CASSQDRTARDYGYTF
-	TRBJ2-3	-	TRBV27	TGTGCCAGCAGCCCGGTGACGGGAGTGGTTACAGATACGCAGTATTTT	CASSPVTGVVTDTQYF
few	TRBJ2-7	-	TRBV7-9	TGTGCCAGCAGCCCCATCTACGAGCAGTACTTC	CASSPIYEQYF